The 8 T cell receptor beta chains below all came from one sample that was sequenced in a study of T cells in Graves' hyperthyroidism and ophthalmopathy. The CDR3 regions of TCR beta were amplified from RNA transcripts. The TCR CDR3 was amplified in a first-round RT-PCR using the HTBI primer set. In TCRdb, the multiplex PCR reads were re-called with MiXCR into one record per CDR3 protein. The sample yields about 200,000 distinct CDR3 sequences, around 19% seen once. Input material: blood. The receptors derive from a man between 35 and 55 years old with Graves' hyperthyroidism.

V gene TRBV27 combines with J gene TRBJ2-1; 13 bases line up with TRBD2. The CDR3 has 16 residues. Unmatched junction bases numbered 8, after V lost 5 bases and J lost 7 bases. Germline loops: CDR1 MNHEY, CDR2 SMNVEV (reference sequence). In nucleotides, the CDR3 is TGTGCCAGCAGTCTTAGACTAGCGGGGGGTAGGAATGAGCAGTTCTTC. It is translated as CASSLRLAGGRNEQFF.

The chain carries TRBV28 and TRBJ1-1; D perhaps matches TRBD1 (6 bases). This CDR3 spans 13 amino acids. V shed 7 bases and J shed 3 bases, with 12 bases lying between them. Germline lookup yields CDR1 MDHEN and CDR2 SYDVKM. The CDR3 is CASILPGDTEAFF. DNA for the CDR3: TGTGCCAGCATTCTACCAGGGGACACTGAAGCTTTCTTT.

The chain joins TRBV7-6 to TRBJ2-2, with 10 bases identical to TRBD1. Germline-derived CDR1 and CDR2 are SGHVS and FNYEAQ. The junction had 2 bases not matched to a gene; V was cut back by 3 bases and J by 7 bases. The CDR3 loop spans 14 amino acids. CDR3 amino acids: CASSLTGGGGELFF. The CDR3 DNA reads TGTGCCAGCAGCTTGACAGGGGGCGGCGGGGAGCTGTTTTTT.

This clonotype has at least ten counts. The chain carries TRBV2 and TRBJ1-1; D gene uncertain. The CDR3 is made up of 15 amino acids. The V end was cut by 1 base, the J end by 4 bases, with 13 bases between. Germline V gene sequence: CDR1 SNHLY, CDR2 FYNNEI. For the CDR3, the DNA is TGTGCCAGCAGTGAAGGGGCAGCGGAGGGCACTGAAGCTTTCTTT. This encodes CASSEGAAEGTEAFF.

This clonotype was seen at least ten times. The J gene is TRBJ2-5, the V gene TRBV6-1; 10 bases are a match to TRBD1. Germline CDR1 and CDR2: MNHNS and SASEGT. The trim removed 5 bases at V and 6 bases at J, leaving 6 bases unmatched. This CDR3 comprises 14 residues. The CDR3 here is CASSPTGGKKTQYF. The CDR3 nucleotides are TGTGCCAGCAGTCCGACAGGGGGCAAGAAGACCCAGTACTTC.

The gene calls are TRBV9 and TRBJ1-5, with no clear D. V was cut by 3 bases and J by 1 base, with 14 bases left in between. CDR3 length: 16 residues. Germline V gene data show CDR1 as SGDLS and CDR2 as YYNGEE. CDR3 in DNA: TGTGCCAGCAGCGCCCCTCCGGTTCTCAGCAATCAGCCCCAGCATTTT. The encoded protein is CASSAPPVLSNQPQHF.

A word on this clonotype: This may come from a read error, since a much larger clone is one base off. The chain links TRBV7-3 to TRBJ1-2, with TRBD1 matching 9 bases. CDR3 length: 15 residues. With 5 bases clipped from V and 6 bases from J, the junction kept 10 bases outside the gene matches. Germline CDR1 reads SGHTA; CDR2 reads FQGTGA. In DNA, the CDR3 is TGTGCCAGCAGCACCTCCCGGGACAGGGAGCATGGCTACACCTTC. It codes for CASSTSRDREHGYTF.

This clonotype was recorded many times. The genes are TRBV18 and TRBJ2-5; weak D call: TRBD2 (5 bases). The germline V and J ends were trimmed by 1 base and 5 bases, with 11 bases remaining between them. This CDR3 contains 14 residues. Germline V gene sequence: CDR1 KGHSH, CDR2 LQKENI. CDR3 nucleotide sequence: TGTGCCAGCTCACCACGCGGGCTGGATGAGACCCAGTACTTC. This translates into CASSPRGLDETQYF.